This TCR beta chain emerged from a study of shared clonotypes between healthy human individuals. CD45RO negativity and positive selection for CCR7 defined naive CD8 cells, a population that excluded terminally differentiated effector memory CD45RA+ cells. The germline CDR1 and CDR2 sequences are MNHEY and SMNVEV (reference sequence). The length of the CDR3 is 15 residues. The ends were cut back, 3 bases at V and 3 bases at J, with 9 bases in the middle. The method was immunoSEQ multiplex PCR; TCRdb's version includes in-frame clones alone and lacks a portion of them. The sample lists 1.5 million to 2.5 million clones, 85% to 95% occurring once.

Sequenced: naive CD8+ T cells sorted from blood. The chain links TRBV27 to TRBJ1-6; D is uncertain. This clonotype was obtained from a man younger than 35 in good health. The CDR3 DNA reads as TGTGCCAGCAGTTTGGCAGGCCACTATAATTCACCCCTCCACTTT. This translates into CASSLAGHYNSPLHF.